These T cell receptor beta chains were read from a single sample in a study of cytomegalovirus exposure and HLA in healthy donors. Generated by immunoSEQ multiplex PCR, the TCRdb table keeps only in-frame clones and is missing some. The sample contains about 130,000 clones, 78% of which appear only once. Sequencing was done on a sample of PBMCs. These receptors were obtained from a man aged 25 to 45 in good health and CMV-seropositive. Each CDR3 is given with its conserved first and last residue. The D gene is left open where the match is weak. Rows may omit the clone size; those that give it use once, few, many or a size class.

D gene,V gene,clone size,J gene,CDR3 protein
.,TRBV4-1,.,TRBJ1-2,CASSQEARGGYTF
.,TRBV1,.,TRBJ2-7,CTSSLPSPLAASSYEQYF
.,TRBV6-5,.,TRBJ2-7,CASRKHRGSTYEQYF
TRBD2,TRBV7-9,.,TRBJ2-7,CASSLGGGYEQYF
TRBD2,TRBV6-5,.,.,CASSYSTSAYEQYF
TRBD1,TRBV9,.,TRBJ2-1,CASSNRDSQIEQFF
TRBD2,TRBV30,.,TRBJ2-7,CAWRAGLAGSYEQYF
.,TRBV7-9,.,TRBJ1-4,CASSLVKLSNEKLFF
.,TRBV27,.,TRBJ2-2,CATSQGLNTGELFF
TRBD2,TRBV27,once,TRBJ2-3,CASSLWPGLAGGPDTQYF
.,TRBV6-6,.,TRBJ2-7,CASSYSSETKKQYF
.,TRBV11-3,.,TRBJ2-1,CASSSLMENEQFF
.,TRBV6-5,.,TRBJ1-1,CASYVGGATEAFF
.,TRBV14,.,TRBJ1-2,CASSQPGFYGYTF
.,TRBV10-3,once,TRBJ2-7,CAISEPDNSYEQYF
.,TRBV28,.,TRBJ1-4,CASTAGDRSTNEKLFF
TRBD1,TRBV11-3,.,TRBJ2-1,CASSLVGQPNEQFF
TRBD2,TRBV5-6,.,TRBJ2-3,CASSLAREGTDTQYF
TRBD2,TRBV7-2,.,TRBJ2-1,CASSLLAGGPGYNEQFF
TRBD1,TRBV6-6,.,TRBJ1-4,CASSYGGTDEKLFF
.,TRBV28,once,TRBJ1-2,CASIKEAGNGYTF
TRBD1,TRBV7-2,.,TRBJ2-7,CASSGGYGQGNDEQYF
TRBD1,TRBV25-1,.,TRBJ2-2,CASSEAGTANTGELFF
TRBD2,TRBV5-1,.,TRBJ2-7,CASSFGGGSYEQYF
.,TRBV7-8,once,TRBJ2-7,CASSLVRSYEQYF
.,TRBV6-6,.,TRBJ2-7,CASKEEGVAYEQYF
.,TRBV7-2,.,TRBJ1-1,CASSLSGGGTEAFF
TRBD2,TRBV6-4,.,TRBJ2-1,CASSKLAGDNNEQFF
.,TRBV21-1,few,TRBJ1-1,CASSKLGGTEAFF
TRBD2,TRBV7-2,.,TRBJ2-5,CASVPRIAGQETQYF
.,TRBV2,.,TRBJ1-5,CASSDSRQLNQPQHF
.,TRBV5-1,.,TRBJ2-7,CASSSVGPAYEQYF
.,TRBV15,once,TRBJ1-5,CATSRVRPSNQPQHF
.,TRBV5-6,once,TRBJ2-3,CASSLGETDTQYF
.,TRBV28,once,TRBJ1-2,CASSLLSTNYGYTF
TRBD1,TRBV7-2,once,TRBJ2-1,CASSLEGDRGPYNEQFF
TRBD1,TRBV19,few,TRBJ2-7,CASSSGTGGEQYF
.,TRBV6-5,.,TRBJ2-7,CASTPDRPPYEQYF
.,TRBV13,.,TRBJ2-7,CASSLVRAHEQYF
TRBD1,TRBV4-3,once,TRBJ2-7,CASSQASGGSYEQYF
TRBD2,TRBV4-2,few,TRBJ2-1,CASSRGEGGKNEQFF
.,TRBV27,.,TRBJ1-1,CASSLSGGLSEAFF
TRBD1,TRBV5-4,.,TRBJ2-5,CASSTPRDSQETQYF
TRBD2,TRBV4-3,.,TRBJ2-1,CASSQRWTSGISNEQFF
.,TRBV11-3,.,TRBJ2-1,CASSLGRGNEQFF